This T cell receptor (beta chain) came from a study of T cell responses to AZD1222 COVID-19 vaccine (dated by TCRdb to the early 2020s). Background for the entire study: A total of just over 230 trial participants underwent TCR sequencing, of whom roughly 210 had received two doses of AZD1222 and some 25 had received two doses of the MenACWY control vaccine. Enrollment into the trials was organized by age into subgroups of 18-55, 56-69 and 70-plus years, and those subgroups contained roughly 150, 30 and 60 TCR-sequenced participants, respectively.

With respect to this clone: Its antigen remains undetermined. The sample holds no much larger clone one base away, and base qualities are not on file.

What the study reported, not specific to this receptor: Participants were mostly white British, with more females than males. The authors suggested clonal diversity may have been underestimated. Only 5 to 7 AZD1222 recipients were SARS-CoV-2 seropositive at baseline, limiting conclusions about previously exposed vaccinees. No day 14 peak-response samples were available, so repertoires were characterized only after the peak T cell response. In the small 56-69-year group, the increase in depth fell short of significance, most likely because of low power. Reportedly, almost half of the unique spike-specific TCRs recognized epitopes lying outside the regions that are mutated in the B.1.351 and B.1.1.7 variants. CD4 TCRs associated with the vaccine covered the entire spike protein, and the dominant responses were in regions 160-218 and 743-854. Spike-specific TCR breadth and depth rose significantly after two AZD1222 doses compared with day 0 and with MenACWY recipients.

After removal of 1 base from V and 0 bases from J, the junction retains 11 bases not matched to a gene. As encoded in the germline V gene, CDR1 is SGHRS while CDR2 is YFSETQ. Counted from cysteine to phenylalanine, this CDR3 has 18 amino acids. Only the CDR3 part of the read is kept: 54 bases, read in frame from the first base. The sample's time point label, in plain terms: about 28 days (+/-7) after the second vaccine dose. AZD1222 recipients with second doses at about 4 weeks or about 12 weeks were pooled, because spike-specific TCR depth and breadth did not differ between schedules. The vaccinee samples were drawn from two UK trials, COV001 and COV002, one of which was a single-blind randomized controlled phase 2/3 trial testing AZD1222 (ChAdOx1 nCoV-19) in healthy adults. Trial participant PBMC samples were collected at day 0 and day 28 after the second dose for TCRbeta chain sequencing. The CDR3 regions of human TCRbeta chains were analyzed by immunosequencing. Processing in the source paper ran as follows. Repertoire TCRs were matched against a reference library of SARS-CoV-2-specific TCRs generated with the MIRA antigen-specificity platform. Breadth was defined as the fraction of unique TCRs that were SARS-CoV-2-associated, and depth was defined as the fraction of total T cells that were SARS-CoV-2-associated. Each spike-specific TCR was assigned to its reactive spike region and to a CD4 or CD8 class using the MIRA data. Log10-transformed breadth and depth values were compared by one-way ANOVA with Sidak's multiple comparisons tests. TCRdb re-hosts the immuneACCESS table, in-frame sequences only. Its copies lack some clones; in the studies checked, an unresolved V gene accounts for under half of them, and the cause for the rest is not known. That table is the source of V, J and clone size, and D and trimming were worked out from the DNA. This sample is represented by roughly 150,000 clones; roughly 94% of them were singletons. Jointly, the top ten make up about 1% of the sample.

This TCR came from an adult who received the AZD1222 COVID-19 vaccine. The sequences come from peripheral blood, collected 28 days after the second AZD1222 dose. The chain was built from TRBV5-1 and TRBJ1-1; TRBD1 fits 8 bases in the junction. The DNA sequence follows: TGCGCCAGCAGCTTGTTTCGACAGGGGCCTAAGGTGAACACTGAAGCTTTCTTT. Its product reads: CASSLFRQGPKVNTEAFF.